This is a list of T cell receptor beta chains from one sample in a study of chemoradiotherapy in HPV16-positive cancers. TCRdb's copy holds only in-frame clones and misses some; the assay was immunoSEQ multiplex PCR. This sample has around 7,400 clones, with roughly 70% found just once. The sequencing used tumor tissue, collected from a patient who underwent chemoradiotherapy. The receptors derive from a human donor with HPV-associated anogenital cancer. The CDR3 runs from the conserved cysteine through the conserved F or W. Fields, in order: V gene, CDR3 length, J gene, D gene, CDR3 protein. The D gene is left open where the match is weak.

>TRBV2|12|TRBJ1-6|NA
CASSANNSPLHF
>TRBV5-1|16|TRBJ2-7|NA
CASSLFARAGDYEQYF
>TRBV9|17|TRBJ2-1|NA
CASSVGPPFGSYNEQFF
>TRBV5-4|14|TRBJ1-1|NA
CASSLEGGNTEAFF
>TRBV6-5|13|TRBJ2-5|NA
CASSYGKQETQYF
>TRBV5-4|14|TRBJ1-2|TRBD1
CASSSTGTGRGYTF
>TRBV27|18|TRBJ1-5|TRBD1
CASSLRLSDRGGRGPQHF
>TRBV19|14|TRBJ2-5|NA
CASSTAGYQETQYF
>TRBV9|14|TRBJ2-1|TRBD1
CASSVGRGRNEQFF
>TRBV5-6|16|TRBJ2-5|NA
CASSLPGLNQRETQYF
>TRBV7-3|14|TRBJ2-7|NA
CASSLGGGNYEQYF
>TRBV5-1|16|TRBJ2-6|NA
CASSLEYGLEANVLTF
>TRBV9|16|TRBJ2-3|TRBD2
CASSPKRGLLGDTQYF
>TRBV29-1|14|TRBJ2-3|NA
CSVEGAVRRGTQYF
>TRBV6-5|15|TRBJ2-1|NA
CASSYGFDANNEQFF
>TRBV27|16|TRBJ2-1|TRBD1
CASKEGGRLPYNEQFF
>TRBV5-1|15|TRBJ2-7|TRBD1
CASSVDGTGFREQYF
>TRBV7-9|15|TRBJ2-7|NA
CASSLTSRAGHEQYF
>TRBV5-6|16|TRBJ2-7|TRBD2
CASTWLRAGLVYEQYF
>TRBV5-4|17|TRBJ2-7|NA
CASSSAGNRKRSYEQYF
>TRBV15|14|TRBJ1-6|NA
CATSAVVGHSPLHF
>TRBV5-1|15|TRBJ1-1|TRBD1
CASSSGTGGQTEAFF
>TRBV12-5|13|TRBJ2-1|NA
CASGLFRGDEQFF
>TRBV5-1|15|TRBJ2-1|NA
CASSGGAWGVGEQFF
>TRBV18|14|TRBJ1-1|NA
CASSRWAKGTEAFF
>TRBV5-1|11|TRBJ1-1|NA
CASSLATEAFF
>TRBV9|14|TRBJ2-3|NA
CASSAHGGADTQYF
>TRBV6-1|15|TRBJ2-3|NA
CASSEGWTSTDTQYF
>TRBV7-2|12|TRBJ2-1|NA
CASSLVKGGQFF
>TRBV5-1|16|TRBJ2-3|TRBD2
CASSSSSGTAEDTQYF
>TRBV28|16|TRBJ1-4|NA
CASSSQTVTAKEKLFF
>TRBV5-4|15|TRBJ1-6|TRBD1
CASRPDGQGHSPLHF
>TRBV6-6|13|TRBJ1-2|NA
CATSTGTGYGYTF
>TRBV18|14|TRBJ2-2|NA
CASSPPTVSGELFF
>TRBV11-2|15|TRBJ2-3|TRBD2
CASSSRLASPDTQYF
>TRBV5-1|15|TRBJ2-3|NA
CASSLEDGLTDTQYF
>TRBV18|15|TRBJ2-2|TRBD1
CASSYGQGGTGELFF